This record looks at one T cell receptor (beta chain) sequence and its context. Its specificity is not known. The source of the sample is a study of cytomegalovirus exposure and HLA in healthy donors. Study outcomes and limitations: An observed cluster of highly shared sequence variants was recorded as a likely sequencing artifact.

This CDR3 contains 15 residues. Deletions cut 1 base from V and 4 bases from J, with 9 bases between. The germline CDR1 and CDR2 sequences are SGHNT and YYREEE (reference sequence). 60 Vbeta and 13 Jbeta primers were used in PCR. The table came from immunoSEQ multiplex PCR; TCRdb's copy has only in-frame clones and leaves some out. This table holds about 160,000 clones, 78% found once. Sequenced material: PBMCs. V and J are TRBV5-4 and TRBJ1-6; D call uncertain. This receptor was taken from a middle-aged woman in good health and CMV-seronegative. CDR3 amino acids: CASSLQAGYNSPLHF. The CDR3 DNA reads as TGTGCCAGCAGCTTGCAGGCAGGATATAATTCACCCCTCCACTTT.